This is a list of T cell receptor beta chains from one sample in a study of blood T cell repertoires in COVID-19. Sequencing was performed with immunoSEQ multiplex PCR; in TCRdb, only in-frame clones are kept and a portion is missing. The sample includes 200,000 to 300,000 clones, 81% of them seen just once. Sequenced sample: peripheral blood. All receptors come from a woman older than 75 with acute or convalescent COVID-19. Each CDR3 is given without its conserved first and last residue. D genes are given only for firm matches. Where a row states a size, it is once, few, many or the class of an expanded clone; other rows omit it.

v_call: TRBV6-5; clone_size: once; d_call: .; cdr3_length: 13; j_call: TRBJ1-6; cdr3_aa: ASSRQYTYNSPLH
v_call: TRBV7-2; clone_size: once; d_call: TRBD2; cdr3_length: 14; j_call: TRBJ2-5; cdr3_aa: ASSPASGGAGETQY
v_call: TRBV6-5; clone_size: once; d_call: TRBD1; cdr3_length: 12; j_call: TRBJ1-4; cdr3_aa: ASSSETGLEKLF
v_call: TRBV6-5; clone_size: many; d_call: .; cdr3_length: 12; j_call: TRBJ2-7; cdr3_aa: ASSYGDKTYEQY
v_call: TRBV19; clone_size: .; d_call: .; cdr3_length: 11; j_call: TRBJ1-1; cdr3_aa: ASRGSGNTEAF
v_call: TRBV2; clone_size: .; d_call: TRBD1; cdr3_length: 12; j_call: TRBJ1-1; cdr3_aa: ASSEGQGATEAF
v_call: TRBV20-1; clone_size: .; d_call: .; cdr3_length: 13; j_call: TRBJ1-3; cdr3_aa: SASLAGNSGNTIY
v_call: TRBV3-1/TRBV3-2; clone_size: .; d_call: .; cdr3_length: 13; j_call: TRBJ2-5; cdr3_aa: ASSQDRGMEETQY
v_call: TRBV7-9; clone_size: .; d_call: TRBD1; cdr3_length: 13; j_call: TRBJ1-4; cdr3_aa: ASSPGQGGREKLF
v_call: TRBV28; clone_size: .; d_call: TRBD1; cdr3_length: 11; j_call: TRBJ2-7; cdr3_aa: ASRRDRGYEQY
v_call: TRBV18; clone_size: .; d_call: TRBD1; cdr3_length: 15; j_call: TRBJ1-1; cdr3_aa: ASSPPGQGLALGEAF
v_call: TRBV7-9; clone_size: .; d_call: .; cdr3_length: 14; j_call: TRBJ1-3; cdr3_aa: ASSSPSGAAGNTIY
v_call: TRBV19; clone_size: .; d_call: TRBD1; cdr3_length: 13; j_call: TRBJ2-5; cdr3_aa: ASSIGGQVRETQY
v_call: TRBV4-2; clone_size: .; d_call: .; cdr3_length: 14; j_call: TRBJ1-1; cdr3_aa: ASSQDVGRLNTEAF
v_call: TRBV28; clone_size: .; d_call: TRBD1; cdr3_length: 12; j_call: TRBJ1-6; cdr3_aa: ASSSGGDNSPLH
v_call: TRBV10-3; clone_size: few; d_call: .; cdr3_length: 14; j_call: TRBJ2-1; cdr3_aa: AISETLALSYNEQF
v_call: TRBV4-1; clone_size: once; d_call: .; cdr3_length: 13; j_call: TRBJ2-1; cdr3_aa: ASSQVGSVHNEQF
v_call: TRBV2; clone_size: .; d_call: TRBD1; cdr3_length: 13; j_call: TRBJ2-1; cdr3_aa: ASTGGRGPYNEQF
v_call: TRBV11-2; clone_size: few; d_call: .; cdr3_length: 16; j_call: TRBJ2-7; cdr3_aa: ASSLPGWAETSAYEQY
v_call: TRBV4-1; clone_size: .; d_call: TRBD1; cdr3_length: 13; j_call: TRBJ2-7; cdr3_aa: ASSQGTGRGNEQY
v_call: TRBV27; clone_size: .; d_call: TRBD1; cdr3_length: 13; j_call: TRBJ1-6; cdr3_aa: ASSFGQGPSSPLH
v_call: TRBV11-2; clone_size: few; d_call: TRBD2; cdr3_length: 13; j_call: TRBJ2-2; cdr3_aa: ASSLLGGAAGELF
v_call: TRBV21-1; clone_size: .; d_call: .; cdr3_length: 19; j_call: TRBJ2-7; cdr3_aa: ASSKLEGGSTRGPSFHEQY
v_call: TRBV11-2; clone_size: .; d_call: .; cdr3_length: 12; j_call: TRBJ1-3; cdr3_aa: ASSLRTSGNTIY
v_call: TRBV6-5; clone_size: .; d_call: TRBD1; cdr3_length: 11; j_call: TRBJ2-7; cdr3_aa: ASRNDRVNEQY
v_call: TRBV11-1; clone_size: .; d_call: .; cdr3_length: 11; j_call: TRBJ1-1; cdr3_aa: ASSLSLGTEAF
v_call: TRBV24-1; clone_size: .; d_call: TRBD1; cdr3_length: 12; j_call: TRBJ2-2; cdr3_aa: ATNQGANTGELF
v_call: TRBV7-3; clone_size: .; d_call: TRBD2; cdr3_length: 16; j_call: TRBJ2-1; cdr3_aa: ASSPMGLRTSGSNEQF
v_call: TRBV30; clone_size: .; d_call: .; cdr3_length: 12; j_call: TRBJ1-5; cdr3_aa: AWSLRDVDQPQH
v_call: TRBV5-1; clone_size: .; d_call: TRBD2; cdr3_length: 12; j_call: TRBJ2-3; cdr3_aa: ASSGSGRPDTQY
v_call: TRBV24-1; clone_size: .; d_call: .; cdr3_length: 10; j_call: TRBJ1-2; cdr3_aa: ATSEASYGYT
v_call: TRBV6-6; clone_size: .; d_call: TRBD1; cdr3_length: 11; j_call: TRBJ2-7; cdr3_aa: ASSVTGANEQY
v_call: TRBV28; clone_size: .; d_call: .; cdr3_length: 9; j_call: TRBJ1-2; cdr3_aa: ASSSLYGYT
v_call: TRBV27; clone_size: .; d_call: .; cdr3_length: 11; j_call: TRBJ1-2; cdr3_aa: ASSLRQSYGYT
v_call: TRBV7-8; clone_size: .; d_call: TRBD2; cdr3_length: 15; j_call: TRBJ2-2; cdr3_aa: ASSLVGGGANTGELF
v_call: TRBV19; clone_size: .; d_call: TRBD1; cdr3_length: 13; j_call: TRBJ1-5; cdr3_aa: ASSPTGDSNQPQH
v_call: TRBV6-5; clone_size: .; d_call: TRBD1; cdr3_length: 12; j_call: TRBJ1-6; cdr3_aa: ASSQGQPNSPLH
v_call: TRBV10-2; clone_size: .; d_call: .; cdr3_length: 16; j_call: TRBJ2-1; cdr3_aa: ASSGSSPTGEAYNEQF
v_call: TRBV18; clone_size: .; d_call: .; cdr3_length: 10; j_call: TRBJ1-2; cdr3_aa: ASSDSNYGYT
v_call: TRBV2; clone_size: .; d_call: TRBD2; cdr3_length: 12; j_call: TRBJ2-2; cdr3_aa: ASKTSGVSGELF
v_call: TRBV2; clone_size: .; d_call: .; cdr3_length: 13; j_call: TRBJ1-6; cdr3_aa: ASRGSAGDNSPLH
v_call: TRBV3-1/TRBV3-2; clone_size: .; d_call: TRBD1; cdr3_length: 11; j_call: TRBJ2-2; cdr3_aa: ASSDRGAGELF
v_call: TRBV28; clone_size: few; d_call: TRBD1; cdr3_length: 14; j_call: TRBJ2-7; cdr3_aa: ASSLQGAVNSYEQY
v_call: TRBV6-5; clone_size: .; d_call: TRBD1; cdr3_length: 11; j_call: TRBJ1-4; cdr3_aa: ASSRSGGEKLF
v_call: TRBV3-1/TRBV3-2; clone_size: .; d_call: TRBD1; cdr3_length: 12; j_call: TRBJ2-7; cdr3_aa: ASSQGTGGYEQY
v_call: TRBV5-1; clone_size: .; d_call: TRBD2; cdr3_length: 12; j_call: TRBJ2-1; cdr3_aa: ASSSGTSEAEQF
v_call: TRBV2; clone_size: .; d_call: TRBD2; cdr3_length: 12; j_call: TRBJ2-2; cdr3_aa: ASSLAGARGELF
v_call: TRBV5-1; clone_size: .; d_call: .; cdr3_length: 13; j_call: TRBJ2-3; cdr3_aa: ASSLGGQGTDTQY
v_call: TRBV7-8; clone_size: .; d_call: .; cdr3_length: 11; j_call: TRBJ2-1; cdr3_aa: ASSGGSYNEQF
v_call: TRBV5-1; clone_size: .; d_call: TRBD1; cdr3_length: 15; j_call: TRBJ1-4; cdr3_aa: ASSSDRQGRGWEKLF
v_call: TRBV11-3; clone_size: once; d_call: TRBD1; cdr3_length: 14; j_call: TRBJ2-5; cdr3_aa: ASSRAGQGAGETQY
v_call: TRBV27; clone_size: .; d_call: .; cdr3_length: 12; j_call: TRBJ1-1; cdr3_aa: ASSQQTQNTEAF
v_call: TRBV5-8; clone_size: .; d_call: TRBD2; cdr3_length: 11; j_call: TRBJ2-3; cdr3_aa: ASPGLNTDTQY